This entry concerns a single T cell receptor beta chain. Profiling relied on immunoSEQ multiplex PCR, and the TCRdb table lists in-frame clones only, not all of them. The table records 120,000 to 150,000 clones, over 85% of them present only once. CDR3 length: 16 amino acids. V shed 6 bases and J 2 bases; nucleotides not matched to a gene: 8. Germline assignment: CDR1 SEHNR and CDR2 FQNEAQ (reference sequence). The data originate from a study of control samples from healthy donors and cancer patients. This receptor was taken from a man under 40 in good health. The sequenced material came from blood. The genes are TRBV7-9 and TRBJ1-3; 9 nucleotides match TRBD1. The CDR3 protein is CASRTERTGAGNTIYF. CDR3 nucleotide sequence: TGTGCCAGCAGGACAGAAAGGACAGGGGCTGGAAACACCATATATTTT.